The next 14 T cell receptor beta chains were all read from a single sample in a study of cytomegalovirus exposure and HLA in healthy donors. The PCR made use of 60 Vbeta and 13 Jbeta primers. The table came from immunoSEQ multiplex PCR; TCRdb's copy has only in-frame clones and leaves some out. The sample records 110,000 to 150,000 clones, roughly 82% being singletons. Sequenced sample: PBMCs. These receptors were collected from a male donor in good health and CMV-seronegative.

In this sample, this clone turned up a few times. The rearrangement joins TRBV7-2 to TRBJ1-1; D not resolved. The CDR3 consists of 14 residues. Per the germline V gene, CDR1 is SGHTA and CDR2 is FQGNSA. The V gene lost 6 bases and the J gene lost 1 base, with 12 bases spanning the gap. The CDR3 spells CASRVRIANTEAFF. The CDR3, as DNA: TGTGCCAGCAGAGTCAGGATCGCGAACACTGAAGCTTTCTTT.

The rearrangement uses TRBV6-5 and TRBJ1-6; 10 positions match TRBD1. J was trimmed by 6 bases and V by 1 base; bases with no gene match: 0. The CDR3 has 15 amino acids. Germline CDR1 reads MNHEY; CDR2 reads SVGAGI. CDR3 residues: CASSYWTGGNSPLHF. CDR3 bases: TGTGCCAGCAGTTACTGGACAGGGGGTAATTCACCCCTCCACTTT.

This chain connects TRBV29-1 to TRBJ1-1; D is ambiguous. Germline values: CDR1 SQVTM, CDR2 ANQGSEA. The CDR3 is 14 residues long. Trimming took 5 bases from V and 0 from J, leaving 13 bases between them. CDR3 DNA: TGCAGCGTTTCCCCGGGATTGATGAACACTGAAGCTTTCTTT. This codes for CSVSPGLMNTEAFF.

The V and J genes are TRBV18 and TRBJ2-7, with TRBD1 identical over 7 bases. This CDR3 has 15 amino acids. Trimming at V came to 3 bases and at J to 3 bases, leaving 8 bases not matched to a gene. Germline loops: CDR1 KGHSH, CDR2 LQKENI. This CDR3 is CASSPPGQAIYEQYF. CDR3 DNA: TGTGCCAGCTCACCCCCCGGACAGGCGATCTACGAGCAGTACTTC. Full variable domain (rest looked up from reference TRBV18 and TRBJ2-7): NAGVMQNPRHLVRRRGQEARLRCSPMKGHSHVYWYRQLPEEGLKFMVYLQKENIIDESGMPKERFSAEFPKEGPSILRIQQVVRGDSAAYFCASSPPGQAIYEQYFGPGTRLTVT.

The chain links TRBV10-3 to TRBJ2-7, with 10 positions matching TRBD1. The CDR3 runs 17 residues. V trimming: 10 bases; J trimming: 2 bases; junction bases outside the gene matches: 17. CDR1 ENHRY and CDR2 SYGVKD come from the germline V gene. In DNA, the CDR3 is TGTGCCACCCCTCGAGGTTGGACCGGGACAGGGGCCTACGAGCAGTACTTC. This codes for CATPRGWTGTGAYEQYF.

This clone turned up a few times. The chain is built from TRBV7-9 and TRBJ2-1; a possible D gene is TRBD2 (5 bases). Germline CDR1 SEHNR, CDR2 FQNEAQ (reference sequence). V was cut by 4 bases and J by 0 bases, with 13 bases left in between. CDR3 length: 16 residues. Written as DNA, the CDR3 is TGTGCCAGCAGCTCAACTAGACCCTCCTCCTACAATGAGCAGTTCTTC. Protein: CASSSTRPSSYNEQFF.

The chain carries TRBV27 and TRBJ2-5; tentative D call: TRBD2 (6 bases). Trimming removed 3 bases at V and 11 bases at J, with 10 bases between. The germline V gene has CDR1 MNHEY and CDR2 SMNVEV (reference sequence). The CDR3 totals 11 residues. The CDR3 DNA sequence: TGTGCCAGCAGTTTTTCGGGGGAGCAGTACTTC. Protein sequence: CASSFSGEQYF.

For the CDR3, the DNA is TGTGCCAGCAGCCCAGTTTGGGCAGGTCCCACAGATACGCAGTATTTT. Amino acid sequence: CASSPVWAGPTDTQYF. The chain employs TRBV4-2 and TRBJ2-3; D unresolved. This CDR3 spans 16 amino acids. V lost 4 bases to trimming and J lost 2 bases, with 16 bases between them. Germline V CDR1 and CDR2: LGHNA, YNFKEQ.

The genes are TRBV18 and TRBJ2-3; D is uncertain. The germline V and J ends were trimmed by 1 base and 1 base, with 6 bases remaining between them. CDR3 length equals 14 residues. CDR1 is KGHSH, CDR2 LQKENI, per germline. The CDR3 DNA reads as TGTGCCAGCTCACCACAGAGAGGCACAGATACGCAGTATTTT. This encodes CASSPQRGTDTQYF.

The rearrangement joins TRBV27 to TRBJ2-1; 7 nucleotides align to TRBD1. Trimming removed 7 bases from V and 8 bases from J; junction bases left unmatched: 14. This CDR3 comprises 15 residues. Germline V lookup: CDR1 MNHEY, CDR2 SMNVEV (reference sequence). The CDR3 bases are TGTGCCAGCAACCCACAGGGGCTAAATGGGGATGAGCAGTTCTTC. It translates to CASNPQGLNGDEQFF.

CDR3 protein: CASSSWTDEQYF. The CDR3 DNA follows: TGTGCCAGCAGCTCTTGGACAGACGAGCAGTACTTC. The chain links TRBV7-2 to TRBJ2-7; D possibly corresponds to TRBD1 (6 bases). Germline V lookup: CDR1 SGHTA, CDR2 FQGNSA. This CDR3 comprises 12 residues. V dropped 4 bases and J dropped 5 bases, with 9 bases sitting between them.

The gene calls are TRBV9 and TRBJ1-2; D is unresolved. CDR3 length: 14 residues. V was shortened by 0 bases and J by 4 bases, with 10 bases between the two germline ends. Per the germline V gene, CDR1 is SGDLS and CDR2 is YYNGEE. CDR3 coding DNA: TGTGCCAGCAGCGTAGGGAGGCCCGCCTATGGCTACACCTTC. This sequence encodes CASSVGRPAYGYTF.

The genes are TRBV5-1 and TRBJ2-3; maybe TRBD2 (5 bases). This CDR3 is 15 amino acids long. Germline V gene sequence: CDR1 SGHRS, CDR2 YFSETQ. Trimming stripped 0 bases from V and 2 bases from J, with 10 bases between. In nucleotides, the CDR3 is TGCGCCAGCAGCTTGGTCGGGGAGCACACAGATACGCAGTATTTT. It yields the protein CASSLVGEHTDTQYF.

This rearrangement joins TRBV5-6 to TRBJ2-7; TRBD1 matches at 8 bases. From germline, CDR1 is SGHDT and CDR2 YYEEEE. The V gene end was trimmed by 0 bases and the J gene end by 0 bases; junction bases not matched to a gene: 5. CDR3 length: 16 residues. CDR3 protein: CASSLVGQGASYEQYF. The CDR3 bases are TGTGCCAGCAGCTTGGTGGGGCAGGGGGCCTCCTACGAGCAGTACTTC.